This is a list of T cell receptor beta chains from one sample in a study of blood T cells in healthy people across ages. TCRdb called the 5' RACE reads again in MiXCR, with one record for every CDR3 protein. Of around 1,500,000 distinct CDR3 sequences listed, 25% to 30% are singletons. Sequenced input: blood. The receptors were gathered from a woman aged 25 to 39 in good health. Each CDR3 is given with its conserved first and last residue. The D gene is left open where the match is weak. Expanded clones are given a class, and other clones once, few, many or no size at all.

D gene: TRBD1; clone size: few; J gene: TRBJ1-6; V gene: TRBV5-5; CDR3 DNA: TGTGCCAGCAGCCCGGGGGACAGATCGGATAATTCACCCCTCCACTTT; CDR3 protein: CASSPGDRSDNSPLHF
D gene: TRBD2; clone size: many; J gene: TRBJ2-1; V gene: TRBV2; CDR3 DNA: TGTGCCAGCAGGTCGGGACTAGCGGGCCAGCAGTTCTTC; CDR3 protein: CASRSGLAGQQFF
D gene: TRBD1; clone size: few; J gene: TRBJ2-3; V gene: TRBV5-1; CDR3 DNA: TGCGCCAGCAAGGGACAGGTCAGCACAGATACGCAGTATTTT; CDR3 protein: CASKGQVSTDTQYF
D gene: TRBD2; clone size: few; J gene: TRBJ2-3; V gene: TRBV11-2; CDR3 DNA: TGTGCCAGCAGCTTAGAGTGGGCCGTCAGCGGGAGGGGCGACACAGATACGCAGTATTTT; CDR3 protein: CASSLEWAVSGRGDTDTQYF
D gene: NA; clone size: many; J gene: TRBJ2-7; V gene: TRBV20-1; CDR3 DNA: TGCAGTTTCCAAGGCCTACCCAACGAGCAGTACTTC; CDR3 protein: CSFQGLPNEQYF
D gene: NA; clone size: NA; J gene: TRBJ2-7; V gene: TRBV6-2/TRBV6-3; CDR3 DNA: TGTGCCAGCAGCCCCGACGGACAGAAGATAGTCATCGACGAGCAGTACTTC; CDR3 protein: CASSPDGQKIVIDEQYF
D gene: NA; clone size: NA; J gene: TRBJ1-2; V gene: TRBV7-2; CDR3 DNA: TGTGCCAGCAGTCAATACTTAGGAAATTCCACCTTC; CDR3 protein: CASSQYLGNSTF
D gene: TRBD2; clone size: NA; J gene: TRBJ2-1; V gene: TRBV28; CDR3 DNA: TGTGCCACTTCCCGGGCTAGCGGAAATGAGCAGTTCTTC; CDR3 protein: CATSRASGNEQFF
D gene: TRBD1; clone size: many; J gene: TRBJ1-2; V gene: TRBV29-1; CDR3 DNA: TGCAGCGTTTCCCGGGACAGTGTGTTAAACTATGGCTACACCTTC; CDR3 protein: CSVSRDSVLNYGYTF
D gene: TRBD1; clone size: NA; J gene: TRBJ2-1; V gene: TRBV27; CDR3 DNA: TGTGCCAGCACCCCGGGACAGAACTACAATGAGCAGTTCTTC; CDR3 protein: CASTPGQNYNEQFF
D gene: NA; clone size: NA; J gene: TRBJ1-5; V gene: TRBV4-1; CDR3 DNA: TGCGCCAGCAGCCATACAGGAAACAATCAGCCCCAGCATTTT; CDR3 protein: CASSHTGNNQPQHF
D gene: NA; clone size: few; J gene: TRBJ1-1; V gene: TRBV29-1; CDR3 DNA: TGCAGCGTTGAGAACGGGGAAGCTTTCTTT; CDR3 protein: CSVENGEAFF
D gene: NA; clone size: few; J gene: TRBJ1-1; V gene: TRBV3-1; CDR3 DNA: TGTGCCAGCCACTTTTCGGAGAACACTGAAGCTTTCTTT; CDR3 protein: CASHFSENTEAFF
D gene: NA; clone size: few; J gene: TRBJ2-3; V gene: TRBV9; CDR3 DNA: TGTGCCAGCAGCGTCGGACCCCAGACCCCAGATACGCAGTATTTT; CDR3 protein: CASSVGPQTPDTQYF
D gene: NA; clone size: few; J gene: TRBJ2-5; V gene: TRBV2; CDR3 DNA: TGTGCCAGCAGCCCGGATTGGCGACAAGAGACTCAGTACTTC; CDR3 protein: CASSPDWRQETQYF
D gene: NA; clone size: many; J gene: TRBJ2-1; V gene: TRBV20-1; CDR3 DNA: TGCAGTGCTAGCTCGGCGTTCTACAATGAGCAGTTCTTC; CDR3 protein: CSASSAFYNEQFF
D gene: TRBD1; clone size: many; J gene: TRBJ1-2; V gene: TRBV29-1; CDR3 DNA: TGCGGAGGACAGGGGATGGTAGTTGGCTACACCTTC; CDR3 protein: CGGQGMVVGYTF
D gene: NA; clone size: few; J gene: TRBJ1-5; V gene: TRBV6-5; CDR3 DNA: TGTGCCAGCAGACTAGGACAGACCAATAGCAATCAGCCCCAGCATTTT; CDR3 protein: CASRLGQTNSNQPQHF
D gene: TRBD1; clone size: NA; J gene: TRBJ1-2; V gene: TRBV6-1; CDR3 DNA: TGTGCCAGCAGTGCGACTCCCCCGGGACAGGGAGGGTTCGGCTACACCTTC; CDR3 protein: CASSATPPGQGGFGYTF
D gene: NA; clone size: few; J gene: TRBJ1-2; V gene: TRBV5-1; CDR3 DNA: TGCGCCAGCAGCCCCAAGTGGGACAATCCCAACTATGGCTACACCTTC; CDR3 protein: CASSPKWDNPNYGYTF
D gene: NA; clone size: NA; J gene: TRBJ2-1; V gene: TRBV29-1; CDR3 DNA: TGCAGCGTTGAATCGGCGGTTAAGTACGGTGAGCAGTTCTTC; CDR3 protein: CSVESAVKYGEQFF
D gene: TRBD1; clone size: NA; J gene: TRBJ2-7; V gene: TRBV7-2; CDR3 DNA: TGTGCCAGCGGCCTAACAGGGGCCGCTGACTTC; CDR3 protein: CASGLTGAADF
D gene: NA; clone size: NA; J gene: TRBJ2-7; V gene: TRBV29-1; CDR3 DNA: TGCAGCGCGGGGGGCAGGGGCTACGAGCAGTACTTC; CDR3 protein: CSAGGRGYEQYF
D gene: NA; clone size: few; J gene: TRBJ2-6; V gene: TRBV28; CDR3 DNA: TGTGCCAGCAGTTTAATAGGGGAGGTCCCTGGGGCCAACGTCCTGACTTTC; CDR3 protein: CASSLIGEVPGANVLTF
D gene: NA; clone size: NA; J gene: TRBJ1-2; V gene: TRBV7-2; CDR3 DNA: TGTGCCAGCAGCTTCGACGGAAAGTATGGCTACACCTTC; CDR3 protein: CASSFDGKYGYTF
D gene: NA; clone size: few; J gene: TRBJ2-3; V gene: TRBV4-2; CDR3 DNA: TGTGCCAGCAGCCAAGTCGCAAGCAGCACAGACACGCAGTATTTT; CDR3 protein: CASSQVASSTDTQYF
D gene: TRBD1; clone size: NA; J gene: TRBJ2-1; V gene: TRBV3-1; CDR3 DNA: TGTGCCAGCAGCCAAGAGCCGGGACAGGGGGTATATGAGCAGTTCTTC; CDR3 protein: CASSQEPGQGVYEQFF
D gene: NA; clone size: few; J gene: TRBJ2-1; V gene: TRBV19; CDR3 DNA: TGTGCCAGTAGTATAACCAAAGCGCCTGCAGTCAATGAGCAGTTCTTC; CDR3 protein: CASSITKAPAVNEQFF
D gene: TRBD2; clone size: many; J gene: TRBJ2-7; V gene: TRBV10-2; CDR3 DNA: TGCGCCAGCAGTTCCGGGACTAGCGGGTCTACCTACGAGCAGTACTTC; CDR3 protein: CASSSGTSGSTYEQYF
D gene: TRBD1; clone size: few; J gene: TRBJ1-1; V gene: TRBV6-6; CDR3 DNA: TGTGCCAGCTCATCTCCGGGACAGGGGAACACTGAAGCTTTCTTT; CDR3 protein: CASSSPGQGNTEAFF
D gene: TRBD2; clone size: many; J gene: TRBJ2-7; V gene: TRBV20-1; CDR3 DNA: TGCAGTGCTATCCTAGCGGGGGCCTACGAGCAGTACTTC; CDR3 protein: CSAILAGAYEQYF
D gene: TRBD1; clone size: NA; J gene: TRBJ2-7; V gene: TRBV13; CDR3 DNA: TGTGCCAGCAGAAGCACCCGGGACAGCCACTCCTACGAGCAGTACTTC; CDR3 protein: CASRSTRDSHSYEQYF
D gene: NA; clone size: NA; J gene: TRBJ2-1; V gene: TRBV2; CDR3 DNA: TGTGCCAGCACTCCCCTGGGGGGTGAGCAGTTCTTC; CDR3 protein: CASTPLGGEQFF
D gene: TRBD1; clone size: NA; J gene: TRBJ2-5; V gene: TRBV6-1; CDR3 DNA: TGTGCCAGCAGAAGGACAGGGTCAGAGACCCAGTACTTC; CDR3 protein: CASRRTGSETQYF
D gene: NA; clone size: many; J gene: TRBJ2-5; V gene: TRBV6-6; CDR3 DNA: TGTGCCAGCAGTTACTTCGACAGCCAAGAGACCCAGTACTTC; CDR3 protein: CASSYFDSQETQYF
D gene: NA; clone size: once; J gene: TRBJ2-2; V gene: TRBV4-1; CDR3 DNA: TGCGCCAGCCGGCTAATGGTGTTGAGCACCGGGGAGCTGTTTTTT; CDR3 protein: CASRLMVLSTGELFF
D gene: NA; clone size: NA; J gene: TRBJ1-2; V gene: TRBV10-3; CDR3 DNA: TGTGCCATCAGTGAGATTATAAGGGGCGGGGGCTACACCTTC; CDR3 protein: CAISEIIRGGGYTF
D gene: TRBD2; clone size: NA; J gene: TRBJ2-5; V gene: TRBV14; CDR3 DNA: TGTGCCAGCAGCCAAGACGTTAGCGGGATAAGACAAGAGACCCAGTACTTC; CDR3 protein: CASSQDVSGIRQETQYF
D gene: TRBD2; clone size: NA; J gene: TRBJ2-7; V gene: TRBV3-1; CDR3 DNA: TGTGCCAGCATCCAAGGGATAGCGGGGCCTAACTACGAGCAGTACTTC; CDR3 protein: CASIQGIAGPNYEQYF
D gene: NA; clone size: many; J gene: TRBJ1-2; V gene: TRBV11-2; CDR3 DNA: TGTGCCAGCAGCTTTACAGGTCCTGGTGGCTACACCTTC; CDR3 protein: CASSFTGPGGYTF
D gene: NA; clone size: many; J gene: TRBJ2-7; V gene: TRBV6-5; CDR3 DNA: TGTGCCAGCAGTTACTCGAACAGTTACGAGCAGTACTTC; CDR3 protein: CASSYSNSYEQYF
D gene: TRBD2; clone size: NA; J gene: TRBJ2-2; V gene: TRBV5-1; CDR3 DNA: TGCGCCAGCAGCGGATGGGCGGGAGTGAACACCGGGGAGCTGTTTTTT; CDR3 protein: CASSGWAGVNTGELFF
D gene: TRBD1; clone size: NA; J gene: TRBJ2-7; V gene: TRBV29-1; CDR3 DNA: TGCAGCGTTGGACATCGGGACAGGGACCGGAATGAGCAGTACTTC; CDR3 protein: CSVGHRDRDRNEQYF
D gene: NA; clone size: NA; J gene: TRBJ1-5; V gene: TRBV12-5; CDR3 DNA: TGTGCTAGTGGTTTGGACCTTTGGGGTCGCAATCAGCCCCAGCATTTT; CDR3 protein: CASGLDLWGRNQPQHF
D gene: NA; clone size: many; J gene: TRBJ2-7; V gene: TRBV29-1; CDR3 DNA: TGCAGCGGGCAGGGGAGCTCCTACGAGCAGTACTTC; CDR3 protein: CSGQGSSYEQYF
D gene: NA; clone size: NA; J gene: TRBJ2-1; V gene: TRBV11-1; CDR3 DNA: TGTGCCAGCAGCTTTCCGCGGAGGGATAGCTCCTACAATGAGCAGTTCTTC; CDR3 protein: CASSFPRRDSSYNEQFF
D gene: TRBD1; clone size: few; J gene: TRBJ1-5; V gene: TRBV2; CDR3 DNA: TGTGCCAGCAGTGAGGGACAGGGTTGGCAGCCCCAGCATTTT; CDR3 protein: CASSEGQGWQPQHF
D gene: TRBD1; clone size: many; J gene: TRBJ2-7; V gene: TRBV7-2; CDR3 DNA: TGTGCCAGCAGCTTAGTTGGGACAGTCCTTACCTACGAGCAGTACTTC; CDR3 protein: CASSLVGTVLTYEQYF